Presented here are 5 T cell receptor beta chains from one specimen sequenced in a study of blood T cell repertoires in COVID-19 (dated by TCRdb to about 2020). The library was produced with the immunoSEQ multiplex PCR assay. The immuneACCESS repertoire file appears here via TCRdb, limited to in-frame rearrangements. These files lack a portion of the clones; in checked studies, under half of the deficit traces to unresolved V genes, and the cause of the others is not known. The sample includes about 88,000 clones, with about 88% observed a single time. Clones ranked in the top ten supply about 2.7% of the sample. Sequencing was done on a sample of peripheral blood. The origin of the receptors is a woman of 80 years or more with acute or convalescent COVID-19.

The chain links TRBV5-1 to TRBJ2-1, with 8 bases fitting TRBD1. CDR3 length: 14 residues. CDR1 SGHRS and CDR2 YFSETQ come from the germline V gene. Unmatched junction bases numbered 6, after V lost 1 base and J lost 9 bases. CDR3 amino acids: CASSLNAGGIEQFF. The CDR3 DNA follows: TGCGCCAGCAGCTTGAATGCAGGGGGCATTGAGCAGTTCTTC.

The rearrangement links TRBV12-3 or TRBV12-4 to TRBJ1-5, with no clear D. Trimming removed 2 bases from V and 16 bases from J, with 12 bases in between. The CDR3 spans 11 residues. The CDR3 DNA follows: TGTGCCAGCAGTTTAATGGAGGAACGACATTTT. Translated: CASSLMEERHF.

The chain combines TRBV6-6 with TRBJ2-5; TRBD1 matches at 8 bases. V was pared by 7 bases and J by 4 bases, with 11 bases of the junction left unmatched. The V gene's germline CDR1 is MNHNY and CDR2 SVGAGI (reference sequence). The CDR3 is made up of 15 amino acids. As DNA, the CDR3 is TGTGCCAGCACCAGAAAAACAGGGGGTGGAGAGACCCAGTACTTC. Its translation is CASTRKTGGGETQYF.

The V gene is TRBV30, the J gene TRBJ2-5; 8 bases agree with TRBD1. Trimming cost V 0 bases and J 5 bases; bases outside gene matches: 8. Germline lookup yields CDR1 GTSNPN and CDR2 SVGIG (reference sequence). This CDR3 region has 15 residues. CDR3 sequence (DNA): TGTGCCTGGAGTGTGGCAGGGGGCGCCTGGGAGACCCAGTACTTC. Translation gives CAWSVAGGAWETQYF.

The chain recombines TRBV7-8 with TRBJ2-7; the D is unclear. Per germline, CDR1 SGHVS and CDR2 FQNEAQ. The germline V and J ends were trimmed by 1 base and 5 bases, with 9 bases remaining between them. The CDR3 is made up of 13 amino acids. CDR3 protein: CASSLGARNEQYF. The CDR3 DNA is TGTGCCAGCAGCTTAGGGGCCCGGAACGAGCAGTACTTC.